This T cell receptor beta chain originates from a study of T cell responses to AZD1222 COVID-19 vaccine. The germline V gene has CDR1 LNHDA and CDR2 SQIVND (reference sequence). Trimming took 1 base from V and 3 from J, leaving 6 bases between them. The CDR3 length is 13 residues. Worth noting for this clone: Its antigen is not identified.

Study results and caveats: Baseline testing showed seropositivity in only five or six AZD1222 recipients.

TCRdb keeps only in-frame clones here, not all; method: immunoSEQ multiplex PCR. The profile shows around 140,000 clones, more than 90% of them singletons. The chain recombines TRBV19 with TRBJ2-5; tentative D call: TRBD1 (5 bases). The receptor was derived from an adult who received the AZD1222 COVID-19 vaccine. This specimen was peripheral blood, taken 28 days after the second AZD1222 dose. CDR3 amino acids: CASSIADKETQYF. The CDR3 DNA follows: TGTGCCAGTAGTATAGCGGACAAAGAGACCCAGTACTTC.